These 8 T cell receptor beta chains were all obtained from the same sample, sequenced in a study of OX40 agonist ivuxolimab in advanced cancers. TCRdb keeps only in-frame clones here, not all; method: immunoSEQ multiplex PCR. The table records about 81,000 clones, approximately 94% of them present only once. The sequencing here drew on CD4+ or CD8+ T cells sorted from blood, taken in a trial of the OX40 agonist ivuxolimab. All receptors derive from an adult with an advanced solid tumor such as melanoma, head and neck, liver or kidney cancer.

The CDR3 nucleotides are TGCGCCAGCAGCCAAGGGGCAGGCAGCTCCTACGAGCAGTACTTC. Amino acids: CASSQGAGSSYEQYF. The chain couples TRBV4-3 to TRBJ2-7; D is undetermined. The CDR3 is made up of 15 amino acids. Germline V gives CDR1 LGHNA, CDR2 YSLEER. V was trimmed by 1 base and J by 0 bases, leaving 10 bases between them.

This chain uses TRBV7-8 with TRBJ1-2; D not resolved. Germline lookup yields CDR1 SGHVS and CDR2 FQNEAQ. V lost 5 bases and J lost 1, with 8 bases in between. The CDR3 contains 13 residues. Here the CDR3 reads CASSTKSNYGYTF. The CDR3 DNA sequence: TGTGCCAGCAGCACGAAGAGTAACTATGGCTACACCTTC. The full variable domain, its missing parts supplied by reference TRBV7-8 and TRBJ1-2, is GAGVSQSPRYKVAKRGQDVALRCDPISGHVSLFWYQQALGQGPEFLTYFQNEAQLDKSGLPSDRFFAERPEGSVSTLKIQRTQQEDSAVYLCASSTKSNYGYTFGSGTRLTVV.

J is TRBJ2-1 and V is TRBV27; 7 bases are a match to TRBD2. V was pared by 2 bases and J by 3 bases, with 1 base of the junction left unmatched. CDR3 length: 14 amino acids. Germline CDR1 is MNHEY and CDR2 is SMNVEV (reference sequence). CDR3 sequence: CASSLLAVYNEQFF. Here the CDR3 DNA reads TGTGCCAGCAGTTTACTAGCGGTCTACAATGAGCAGTTCTTC.

V gene TRBV19 combines with J gene TRBJ2-7, with 10 nucleotides matching TRBD2. Unmatched junction bases numbered 6, after V lost 1 base and J lost 3 bases. The CDR3 loop spans 16 amino acids. Germline CDR1 and CDR2: LNHDA and SQIVND (reference sequence). CDR3 nucleotides: TGTGCCAGTAGTATAGGGTCTAGCGGGAGAAGCTACGAGCAGTACTTC. Its protein product is CASSIGSSGRSYEQYF.

The chain joins TRBV4-3 to TRBJ2-7, with 7 bases fitting TRBD2. J was trimmed by 0 bases and V by 4 bases; bases with no gene match: 6. CDR3 length: 15 amino acids. Germline CDR1 LGHNA, CDR2 YSLEER. The CDR3 bases are TGCGCCAGCAGCCTACTAGCGTGGAGCTCCTACGAGCAGTACTTC. This translates into CASSLLAWSSYEQYF.

The chain recombines TRBV7-6 with TRBJ2-5, with D tentatively TRBD1 (5 bases). Germline CDR1 and CDR2: SGHVS and FNYEAQ. This CDR3 has 13 residues. V lost 5 bases, J lost 5 bases, and 12 bases lay in between. DNA for the CDR3: TGTGCCAGCAGCCTCAGGGTTAGGGAGACCCAGTACTTC. Protein: CASSLRVRETQYF. Full variable domain (remainder filled in from reference TRBV7-6 and TRBJ2-5): GAGVSQSPRYKVTKRGQDVALRCDPISGHVSLYWYRQALGQGPEFLTYFNYEAQQDKSGLPNDRFSAERPEGSISTLTIQRTEQRDSAMYRCASSLRVRETQYFGPGTRLLVL.

The chain has TRBV5-1 and TRBJ1-1, with D uncertain. Germline V gives CDR1 SGHRS, CDR2 YFSETQ. The V gene lost 0 bases and the J gene lost 0 bases, with 6 bases spanning the gap. The CDR3 runs 14 residues. CDR3 protein: CASSLEGMNTEAFF. Here the CDR3 DNA reads TGCGCCAGCAGCTTGGAGGGCATGAACACTGAAGCTTTCTTT.

The rearrangement links TRBV11-2 to TRBJ2-7, with D hard to call. CDR1 and CDR2 from the germline V gene are SGHAT and FQNNGV. The CDR3 consists of 15 residues. V lost 5 bases, J lost 0 bases, and 14 bases lay in between. CDR3 in DNA: TGTGCCAGCAGCCCGACGGCTGTATACTCCTACGAGCAGTACTTC. Translating it yields CASSPTAVYSYEQYF.